These 25 T cell receptor beta chains originate from one sample sequenced in a study of blood T cell repertoires in COVID-19. The assay was immunoSEQ multiplex PCR, and TCRdb's table has in-frame clones only and misses some. Here the sample spans 100,000 to 150,000 clones, 85% to 90% being singletons. Input material: peripheral blood. All receptors derive from a man in his sixties with COVID-19, enrolled during active disease.

The chain is built from TRBV4-1 and TRBJ1-6, with 10 bases that match TRBD1. After removal of 3 bases from V and 14 bases from J, the junction contained 10 bases not matched to a gene. The CDR3 is 15 residues long. CDR1 MGHRA and CDR2 YSYEKL come from the germline V gene. The CDR3 coding sequence is TGCGCCAGCAGCCAGGCCCGGGACAGGGGAAGCACCCTCCACTTT. Encoded protein: CASSQARDRGSTLHF.

This clone was observed a handful of times. The rearrangement joins TRBV11-2 to TRBJ1-2, with 8 bases lining up with TRBD1. The germline gives CDR1 SGHAT, CDR2 FQNNGV. The CDR3 has 15 residues. V was pared by 4 bases and J by 2 bases, with 6 bases of the junction left unmatched. CDR3 nucleotides: TGTGCCAGCAGCTCACTCAGGGGGCGAAACTATGGCTACACCTTC. Protein product: CASSSLRGRNYGYTF.

V and J are TRBV27 and TRBJ2-7; 12 nucleotides align to TRBD2. Germline V gene sequence: CDR1 MNHEY, CDR2 SMNVEV (reference sequence). V shed 5 bases, J shed 2 bases, and the junction held 10 bases outside the gene matches. The CDR3 contains 17 residues. CDR3 in DNA: TGTGCCAGCAGTAGACCACTAGCGGGGGGCCGACCCTACGAGCAGTACTTC. This encodes CASSRPLAGGRPYEQYF.

The sample holds a few counts of this clone. V usage is TRBV9 and J usage is TRBJ2-1; TRBD1 agrees at 9 bases. Trimming took 3 bases from V and 3 from J; bases not matched to a gene: 4. Germline CDR1 SGDLS, CDR2 YYNGEE. This CDR3 has 15 amino acids. The CDR3 sequence: CASSAGQGLYNEQFF. CDR3 DNA sequence: TGTGCCAGCAGCGCGGGACAGGGCCTCTACAATGAGCAGTTCTTC. The variable domain in full, with the rest retrieved from reference TRBV9 and TRBJ2-1, is DSGVTQTPKHLITATGQRVTLRCSPRSGDLSVYWYQQSLDQGLQFLIQYYNGEERAKGNILERFSAQQFPDLHSELNLSSLELGDSALYFCASSAGQGLYNEQFFGPGTRLTVL.

This sequence joins TRBV7-3 and TRBJ2-2, with D unresolved. V lost 6 bases and J lost 1, with 21 bases in between. The germline V gene has CDR1 SGHTA and CDR2 FQGTGA. The CDR3 extends over 18 amino acids. CDR3 DNA: TGTGCCAGCAGTCCCGCGGCGGCTACCCTCGAGAACACCGGGGAGCTGTTTTTT. Its protein product is CASSPAAATLENTGELFF.

The J gene is TRBJ1-6, the V gene TRBV4-1; TRBD1 aligns across 7 bases. Germline lookup yields CDR1 MGHRA and CDR2 YSYEKL. This CDR3 comprises 19 residues. After removal of 4 bases from V and 0 bases from J, the junction contained 12 bases not matched to a gene. The CDR3 loop is CASSLRGTAPSSYNSPLHF. The CDR3 coding sequence is TGCGCCAGCAGCCTCAGGGGGACAGCTCCTAGCTCCTATAATTCACCCCTCCACTTT.

The genes are TRBV7-9 and TRBJ1-2, with unresolved D. The germline V and J ends were trimmed by 3 bases and 3 bases, with 8 bases remaining between them. The CDR3 sequence is 13 residues long. Germline V gene data show CDR1 as SEHNR and CDR2 as FQNEAQ (reference sequence). For the CDR3, the DNA is TGTGCCAGCAGCTTTGAGCGCTACTATGGCTACACCTTC. Its protein product is CASSFERYYGYTF.

The rearrangement joins TRBV5-1 to TRBJ1-4; no firm D call. The germline V and J ends were trimmed by 6 bases and 4 bases, with 16 bases remaining between them. The germline CDR1 and CDR2 sequences are SGHRS and YFSETQ. The CDR3 is made up of 15 amino acids. CDR3 sequence (DNA): TGCGCCAGCAACTCCGGGGAGGGAAATAATGAAAAACTGTTTTTT. It yields the protein CASNSGEGNNEKLFF.

This chain links TRBV29-1 with TRBJ2-2, with 8 bases aligning to TRBD1. CDR1 is SQVTM, CDR2 ANQGSEA, per germline. The CDR3 contains 13 residues. Trimming cost V 7 bases and J 2 bases; bases outside gene matches: 3. The CDR3 region is CSGGQANTGELFF. The CDR3 nucleotides are TGCAGCGGGGGACAGGCAAACACCGGGGAGCTGTTTTTT.

The chain is built from TRBV30 and TRBJ2-7, with 7 bases identical to TRBD2. CDR3 length equals 16 residues. Germline V gene sequence: CDR1 GTSNPN, CDR2 SVGIG (reference sequence). V lost 0 bases, J lost 4 bases, and 12 bases stayed unmatched. The CDR3 nucleotides are TGTGCCTGGAGTGTAGGGTCCCCGCAGGGAGGGTACGAGCAGTACTTC. Its translation is CAWSVGSPQGGYEQYF.

The chain employs TRBV10-1 and TRBJ1-2, with D possibly matching TRBD1 (5 bases). V lost 2 bases to trimming and J lost 4 bases, with 17 bases between them. This CDR3 contains 16 residues. Germline-derived CDR1 and CDR2 are WNHNN and SYGVQD (reference sequence). CDR3 nucleotides: TGCGCCAGCAGTGAGGGTCCAGGGTACTCCAGCTATGGCTACACCTTC. Amino acid sequence: CASSEGPGYSSYGYTF.

In this sample, this clone turned up many times. The sample carries other DNA sequences with the same CDR3. The chain carries TRBV7-9 and TRBJ2-7; TRBD1 agrees at 8 bases. V shed 5 bases, J shed 1 base, and the junction held 7 bases outside the gene matches. The length of the CDR3 is 15 residues. Germline V gene sequence: CDR1 SEHNR, CDR2 FQNEAQ (reference sequence). For the CDR3, the DNA is TGTGCCAGCAGCCGGTTGGGGGACAGGTCCTACGAGCAGTACTTC. It codes for CASSRLGDRSYEQYF.

The chain has TRBV20-1 and TRBJ1-4; unclear D gene. This CDR3 region has 11 residues. Looked up from germline, CDR1 is DFQATT and CDR2 is SNEGSKA (reference sequence). The V end lost 3 bases, the J end lost 9 bases, and 8 bases lay between the germline ends. The CDR3 bases are TGCAGTGCTAGGGCCCTTCAAAAACTGTTTTTT. This gives the protein CSARALQKLFF.

The chain links TRBV18 to TRBJ1-4, with 9 bases aligning to TRBD1. The CDR3 consists of 15 residues. The V gene end was trimmed by 3 bases and the J gene end by 7 bases; junction bases not matched to a gene: 6. Germline V gene data show CDR1 as KGHSH and CDR2 as LQKENI. CDR3 sequence reads: CASSPVQGAGEKLFF. DNA of the CDR3: TGTGCCAGCTCACCGGTACAGGGGGCGGGTGAAAAACTGTTTTTT. The variable domain in full, with the rest retrieved from reference TRBV18 and TRBJ1-4, is NAGVMQNPRHLVRRRGQEARLRCSPMKGHSHVYWYRQLPEEGLKFMVYLQKENIIDESGMPKERFSAEFPKEGPSILRIQQVVRGDSAAYFCASSPVQGAGEKLFFGSGTQLSVL.

The CDR3 coding sequence is TGTGCCAGCAGGACACAGTCTCTTAATTCACCCCTCCACTTT. This translates into CASRTQSLNSPLHF. The V and J genes are TRBV5-4 and TRBJ1-6, with D uncertain. V was pared by 5 bases and J by 6 bases, with 12 bases between. The CDR3 is 14 residues long. CDR1 is SGHNT and CDR2 is YYREEE in the germline V gene (reference sequence).

This chain links TRBV19 with TRBJ1-2; tentative D call: TRBD1 (6 bases). V lost 6 bases, J lost 4 bases, and 21 bases lay in between. Germline lookup yields CDR1 LNHDA and CDR2 SQIVND (reference sequence). CDR3 length: 16 amino acids. The CDR3 loop is CASRRRSAGDTYGYTF. The CDR3 nucleotides are TGTGCCAGTAGACGCCGAAGCGCAGGGGATACCTATGGCTACACCTTC.

The chain carries TRBV5-1 and TRBJ1-2, with 11 bases matching TRBD1. The junction had 14 bases not matched to a gene; V was cut back by 5 bases and J by 8 bases. The CDR3 is 16 residues long. CDR1 and CDR2 from the germline V gene are SGHRS and YFSETQ. The CDR3 DNA is TGCGCCAGCAGTAAGGGGACAGGGGGATTACTGCGGGGCTACACCTTC. Amino acids: CASSKGTGGLLRGYTF. The full variable domain, with the rest looked up from reference TRBV5-1 and TRBJ1-2, is KAGVTQTPRYLIKTRGQQVTLSCSPISGHRSVSWYQQTPGQGLQFLFEYFSETQRNKGNFPGRFSGRQFSNSRSEMNVSTLELGDSALYLCASSKGTGGLLRGYTFGSGTRLTVV.

The rearrangement uses TRBV15 and TRBJ2-3, with no clear D. The germline V gene encodes CDR1 LNHNV and CDR2 YYDKDF (reference sequence). The CDR3 contains 15 residues. Trimming took off 0 bases at V and 6 bases at J, with 13 bases between the two ends. The CDR3 DNA is TGTGCCACCAGCAGAGATTTGGTAGCAGTTGATACGCAGTATTTT. It codes for CATSRDLVAVDTQYF.

The rearrangement uses TRBV11-2 and TRBJ2-5; D possibly corresponds to TRBD2 (5 bases). The CDR3 loop spans 14 amino acids. Germline CDR1 is SGHAT and CDR2 is FQNNGV. Trimming left V 5 bases short and J 4 bases short, with 14 bases between. CDR3 DNA sequence: TGTGCCAGCAGCCCGAGAGGGTCAGGAGAGACCCAGTACTTC. It yields the protein CASSPRGSGETQYF. Based on the CDR3 plus reference TRBV11-2 and TRBJ2-5, the full variable domain is EAGVAQSPRYKIIEKRQSVAFWCNPISGHATLYWYQQILGQGPKLLIQFQNNGVVDDSQLPKDRFSAERLKGVDSTLKIQPAKLEDSAVYLCASSPRGSGETQYFGPGTRLLVL.

The chain employs TRBV7-2 and TRBJ1-2; D unclear. Germline CDR1 reads SGHTA; CDR2 reads FQGNSA. This CDR3 is 12 amino acids long. V was cut by 5 bases and J by 3 bases, with 7 bases left in between. The CDR3 loop reads CASSLGDYGYTF. DNA for the CDR3: TGTGCCAGCAGCCTCGGGGACTATGGCTACACCTTC.

This clone is a singleton in its sample. The genes are TRBV5-1 and TRBJ1-5; D ambiguous. Trimming left V 1 base short and J 2 bases short, with 4 bases between. The CDR3 covers 13 residues. The V gene's germline CDR1 is SGHRS and CDR2 YFSETQ. CDR3 sequence reads: CASSLTGNQPQHF. As DNA, the CDR3 is TGCGCCAGCAGCTTGACAGGCAATCAGCCCCAGCATTTT. Full variable domain (remainder filled in from reference TRBV5-1 and TRBJ1-5): KAGVTQTPRYLIKTRGQQVTLSCSPISGHRSVSWYQQTPGQGLQFLFEYFSETQRNKGNFPGRFSGRQFSNSRSEMNVSTLELGDSALYLCASSLTGNQPQHFGDGTRLSIL.

V and J are TRBV30 and TRBJ2-5; D unclear. The CDR3 covers 16 residues. CDR1 is GTSNPN and CDR2 is SVGIG in the germline V gene (reference sequence). V lost 2 bases to trimming and J lost 2 bases, with 18 bases between them. CDR3 sequence: CAWSPFYGDLQETQYF. The CDR3 nucleotides read TGTGCCTGGAGTCCATTTTATGGAGACTTACAAGAGACCCAGTACTTC.

V gene TRBV5-1 combines with J gene TRBJ1-5; 9 positions agree with TRBD1. CDR3 length: 14 residues. Losses at the gene ends were 3 bases for V and 6 bases for J; bases not matched to a gene: 4. The germline gives CDR1 SGHRS, CDR2 YFSETQ. The CDR3 region has the DNA TGCGCCAGCAGCTCCGGACAGGGGAGTCAGCCCCAGCATTTT. Residues: CASSSGQGSQPQHF.

The chain combines TRBV24-1 with TRBJ1-1; 7 bases fit TRBD1. Germline-derived CDR1 and CDR2 are KGHDR and SFDVKD. V lost 4 bases to trimming and J lost 6 bases; unmatched junction nucleotides: 7. This CDR3 is 14 amino acids long. The CDR3 loop is CATSEEGGKAEAFF. In nucleotides, the CDR3 is TGTGCCACCAGTGAAGAAGGGGGCAAGGCTGAAGCTTTCTTT.

V gene TRBV15 combines with J gene TRBJ1-3; weak D call: TRBD1 (5 bases). This CDR3 comprises 18 residues. Germline loops: CDR1 LNHNV, CDR2 YYDKDF (reference sequence). Trimming shortened V by 0 bases and J by 2 bases, and 17 bases separated the two germline ends. CDR3 coding DNA: TGTGCCACCAGCAGAGATCGGGCAGGGATAGTCACTGGAAACACCATATATTTT. This sequence encodes CATSRDRAGIVTGNTIYF.